The rows below give T cell receptor beta chains drawn from one sample of a study of shared clonotypes between healthy human individuals. Some clones are missing from TCRdb's copy, which holds only in-frame ones; the method was immunoSEQ multiplex PCR. The sample holds roughly 1.5 million clones, under 99% seen once. The source material was naive CD4+ T cells sorted from blood. The receptors here all came from a young man in good health. CDR3s include the opening cysteine and the closing phenylalanine or tryptophan. A D gene is named only where the DNA matches it firmly. Clone size is given for some rows only: seen once, a few or many times, or a class if the clone is expanded.

clone_size j_call v_call cdr3_length d_call cdr3_aa cdr3_nt
- TRBJ1-5 TRBV7-2 15 TRBD1 CASSLEGTGNQPQHF TGTGCCAGCAGCTTAGAAGGGACAGGGAATCAGCCCCAGCATTTT
once TRBJ1-4 TRBV6-5 14 - CASSYSGWDEKLFF TGTGCCAGCAGTTACTCAGGGTGGGATGAAAAACTGTTTTTT
- TRBJ2-7 TRBV5-1 14 - CASGRQDHTYEQYF TGCGCCAGCGGGAGACAGGATCATACCTACGAGCAGTACTTC
- TRBJ1-4 TRBV9 15 TRBD1 CASSFRDRGNEKLFF TGTGCCAGCAGCTTCCGGGACAGGGGTAATGAAAAACTGTTTTTT
- TRBJ2-7 TRBV6-6 15 TRBD1 CASSYSTGQGIEQYF TGTGCCAGCAGTTACTCAACGGGACAGGGAATCGAGCAGTACTTC
- TRBJ2-3 TRBV7-2 12 - CASGGYADTQYF TGTGCCAGCGGTGGGTACGCAGATACGCAGTATTTT
once TRBJ2-2 TRBV28 12 - CASYSNTGELFF TGTGCCAGCTACTCGAACACCGGGGAGCTGTTTTTT
- TRBJ2-7 TRBV11-2 15 TRBD1 CASSHLRDRSYEQYF TGTGCCAGCAGCCACTTGCGGGACAGGTCCTACGAGCAGTACTTC
once TRBJ2-3 TRBV4-3 13 - CASSQVSLDTQYF TGCGCCAGCAGCCAAGTGAGTTTGGATACGCAGTATTTT
- TRBJ1-4 TRBV5-1 15 - CASSDSGTTNEKLFF TGCGCCAGCAGCGACTCGGGGACGACTAATGAAAAACTGTTTTTT
- TRBJ2-4 TRBV27 15 TRBD2 CASSFPLAGGNIQYF TGTGCCAGCAGTTTCCCACTAGCGGGAGGTAACATTCAGTACTTC
- TRBJ2-2 TRBV6-5 14 - CATFGQPNTGELFF TGTGCCACCTTTGGACAGCCGAACACCGGGGAGCTGTTTTTT
- TRBJ2-2 TRBV4-1 16 - CASSQALGLRTGELFF TGCGCCAGCAGCCAAGCTCTGGGGTTAAGGACCGGGGAGCTGTTTTTT
- TRBJ2-5 TRBV7-9 15 TRBD1 CASSYRTGLQETQYF TGTGCCAGCAGCTATAGGACAGGATTACAAGAGACCCAGTACTTC
- TRBJ1-4 TRBV7-9 15 TRBD1 CASSLRGTENEKLFF TGTGCCAGCAGCCTCAGGGGGACTGAAAATGAAAAACTGTTTTTT
- TRBJ1-1 TRBV21-1 18 - CASSKVQAGWILNTEAFF TGTGCCAGCAGCAAAGTTCAGGCAGGGTGGATTTTGAACACTGAAGCTTTCTTT
- TRBJ2-1 TRBV10-3 13 - CAISEGTYNEQFF TGTGCCATCAGTGAGGGGACTTACAATGAGCAGTTCTTC
- TRBJ2-1 TRBV11-1 15 - CASSSQVGSYNEQFF TGTGCCAGCAGCTCCCAGGTGGGTTCCTACAATGAGCAGTTCTTC
- TRBJ2-2 TRBV2 14 TRBD2 CASRREANTGELFF TGTGCCAGCCGGCGGGAGGCGAACACCGGGGAGCTGTTTTTT
- TRBJ2-7 TRBV5-6 15 TRBD2 CASSLGLAGAYEQYF TGTGCCAGCAGCCTAGGACTAGCGGGAGCCTACGAGCAGTACTTC
- TRBJ2-5 TRBV5-1 14 - CASSRTDQTVTQYF TGCGCCAGCTCTCGTACAGACCAAACGGTGACCCAGTACTTC
- TRBJ1-1 TRBV18 16 - CASSPQRAQGNTEAFF TGTGCCAGCTCACCACAACGAGCACAGGGGAACACTGAAGCTTTCTTT
- TRBJ2-2 TRBV7-2 13 - CASSLGNTGELFF TGTGCCAGCAGCTTAGGGAACACCGGGGAGCTGTTTTTT
- TRBJ2-7 TRBV29-1 12 - CSVVTSTYEQYF TGCAGCGTTGTGACTTCCACCTACGAGCAGTACTTC
- TRBJ2-6 TRBV9 22 TRBD2 CASSVVAGTSGPWRSGANVLTF TGTGCCAGCAGCGTAGTCGCCGGGACTAGCGGGCCGTGGCGCTCTGGGGCCAACGTCCTGACTTTC
- TRBJ2-7 TRBV4-3 15 TRBD1 CASSLGQGSFYEQYF TGCGCCAGCAGCCTCGGACAGGGCTCCTTCTACGAGCAGTACTTC